This TCR beta chain was retrieved from a study of shared clonotypes between healthy human individuals. On the study more broadly: Each donor contributed plates that comprised three CD4 naive, three CD4 memory, two CD8 naive and one CD8 memory.

Concerning this clone: Its antigen is not known.

Into CD45RA+ naive and CD45RA-negative memory subsets, the CD4+ cells were split. Profiling relied on immunoSEQ multiplex PCR, and the TCRdb table lists in-frame clones only, not all of them. Found here are 550,000 to 700,000 clones, roughly 73% of them singletons; the top ten hold under 2%. The CDR3 is made up of 17 amino acids. Germline values: CDR1 MNHEY, CDR2 SMNVEV (reference sequence). The V and J ends lost 6 bases and 3 bases, in that order; junction bases with no gene match: 16. Points from the study as a whole: Naive subsets, compared against memory subsets, generally had larger estimated richness values.

Sequenced material: memory CD4+ T cells sorted from blood. The sample's subset: CD45RA-negative fraction. The chain has TRBV27 and TRBJ2-7; 8 positions match TRBD2. This clonotype was obtained from a woman in her twenties or thirties in good health. This chain's CDR3 is CASRPGLEVFGLYEQYF. The CDR3 bases are TGTGCCAGCAGACCGGGACTAGAGGTGTTTGGTCTCTACGAGCAGTACTTC.